What follows is one T cell receptor (beta chain) and its context. This sample is drawn from a study of blood T cell repertoires in COVID-19. Study-wide background: Sources were T cells, B-cell-depleted T cells, or PBMCs; the material itself was cDNA or gDNA.

V lost 5 bases and J 1 base, leaving 11 bases between the germline ends. The CDR3 is made up of 14 amino acids. Germline-derived CDR1 and CDR2 are MRHNA and SNTAGT. In the source study's methods: Reference gene primers were amplified, and this amplification served to estimate nucleated cell counts. Method: immunoSEQ multiplex PCR; TCRdb's copy keeps in-frame clones and lacks some. Clone size and the V and J calls come from that table; the DNA yielded D and trimming. The table records 90,000 to 130,000 clones, roughly 86% of them present only once. The sample comprised peripheral blood. The TCR sequence derives from a man between 40 and 49 years old with acute or convalescent COVID-19. V and J are TRBV6-4 and TRBJ1-1; D call uncertain. The CDR3 protein is CASSSEDSNTEAFF. As DNA, the CDR3 is TGTGCCAGCAGTTCCGAGGACTCGAACACTGAAGCTTTCTTT.